This is a list of T cell receptor beta chains from one sample in a study of OX40 agonist ivuxolimab in advanced cancers. TCRdb keeps only in-frame clones here, not all; method: immunoSEQ multiplex PCR. Of 50,000 or so clones listed, approximately 79% were seen once; the top ten hold 6.5% to 9%. The sample in question was CD4+ or CD8+ T cells sorted from blood, obtained in a trial of the OX40 agonist ivuxolimab. The receptors were gathered from an adult with an advanced solid tumor such as melanoma, head and neck, liver or kidney cancer. Both conserved end residues are part of each CDR3. Each record gives: clone size, D gene, V gene, J gene, CDR3 protein, CDR3 DNA. D genes are given only for firm matches. Size tells how often a clone was seen (once, few, many) or the class of an expanded clone, and some rows leave it out.

size: -; D: -; V: TRBV7-2; J: TRBJ1-1; CDR3: CASSLVSRQNTGAFF; DNA: TGTGCCAGCAGCTTAGTTTCCAGACAGAACACTGGAGCTTTCTTT
size: once; D: -; V: TRBV19; J: TRBJ2-6; CDR3: CASSAGTTISGANVLTF; DNA: TGTGCCAGTAGTGCCGGGACCACCATCTCTGGGGCCAACGTCCTGACTTTC
size: -; D: -; V: TRBV19; J: TRBJ2-3; CDR3: CASSSDTQYF; DNA: TGTGCCAGTAGTAGTGATACGCAGTATTTT
size: once; D: -; V: TRBV27; J: TRBJ1-5; CDR3: CASSPLMGRNQPQHF; DNA: TGTGCCAGCAGTCCCCTCATGGGTCGCAATCAGCCCCAGCATTTT
size: -; D: -; V: TRBV5-4; J: TRBJ2-2; CDR3: CASSFSGRGDTGELFF; DNA: TGTGCCAGCAGCTTTTCGGGACGTGGGGACACCGGGGAGCTGTTTTTT
size: -; D: -; V: TRBV7-2; J: TRBJ2-6; CDR3: CASSSRPAAGANVLTF; DNA: TGTGCCAGCAGCTCTCGACCTGCGGCTGGGGCCAACGTCCTGACTTTC
size: -; D: TRBD2; V: TRBV5-1; J: TRBJ2-1; CDR3: CASSLIAGHNEQFF; DNA: TGCGCCAGCAGCTTGATAGCGGGCCACAATGAGCAGTTCTTC
size: -; D: -; V: TRBV18; J: TRBJ1-2; CDR3: CASSLPGKKVGYTF; DNA: TGTGCCAGCTCACTCCCGGGAAAGAAAGTCGGCTACACCTTC
size: -; D: TRBD1; V: TRBV30; J: TRBJ2-7; CDR3: CASQGSLGEQYF; DNA: TGTGCCTCACAGGGGAGTTTGGGCGAGCAGTACTTC
size: -; D: TRBD2; V: TRBV30; J: TRBJ2-7; CDR3: CAWSLSGSLYEQYF; DNA: TGTGCCTGGAGTTTAAGCGGGAGTCTATACGAGCAGTACTTC
size: -; D: -; V: TRBV6-1; J: TRBJ2-6; CDR3: CASSVSPGSSGANVLTF; DNA: TGTGCCAGCAGTGTTTCACCGGGTTCGTCTGGGGCCAACGTCCTGACTTTC
size: -; D: -; V: TRBV2; J: TRBJ2-3; CDR3: CASFRQGENTQYF; DNA: TGTGCCAGCTTTAGGCAGGGTGAAAATACGCAGTATTTT
size: once; D: -; V: TRBV6-1; J: TRBJ1-5; CDR3: CASSEYRDQPQHF; DNA: TGTGCCAGCAGTGAATACAGAGATCAGCCCCAGCATTTT
size: -; D: -; V: TRBV20-1; J: TRBJ2-5; CDR3: CSARDFETQYF; DNA: TGCAGTGCTAGAGATTTTGAGACCCAGTACTTC
size: -; D: TRBD1; V: TRBV6-6; J: TRBJ1-1; CDR3: CASSPTGSGSEAFF; DNA: TGTGCCAGCAGTCCGACAGGGTCCGGGTCTGAAGCTTTCTTT
size: -; D: -; V: TRBV9; J: TRBJ2-1; CDR3: CASSVSGLNEQFF; DNA: TGTGCCAGCAGCGTATCAGGACTCAATGAGCAGTTCTTC
size: -; D: TRBD1; V: TRBV10-3; J: TRBJ2-7; CDR3: CAISWDRSSYEQYF; DNA: TGTGCCATCAGCTGGGACAGGAGCTCCTACGAGCAGTACTTC
size: -; D: -; V: TRBV9; J: TRBJ2-1; CDR3: CASSVNRENEQFF; DNA: TGTGCCAGCAGCGTAAACAGGGAAAATGAGCAGTTCTTC
size: few; D: -; V: TRBV4-3; J: TRBJ2-2; CDR3: CASSQEWHVGELFF; DNA: TGCGCCAGCAGCCAAGAGTGGCATGTCGGGGAGCTGTTTTTT
size: -; D: -; V: TRBV10-1; J: TRBJ2-1; CDR3: CASTDGDPDEQFF; DNA: TGCGCCAGCACCGACGGGGACCCAGATGAGCAGTTCTTC
size: -; D: -; V: TRBV19; J: TRBJ2-1; CDR3: CASSPRGRGEQFF; DNA: TGTGCCAGTAGTCCAAGAGGCCGCGGAGAGCAGTTCTTC
size: -; D: -; V: TRBV5-8; J: TRBJ1-2; CDR3: CASSLGSNYGYTF; DNA: TGTGCCAGCAGCTTGGGGAGTAACTATGGCTACACCTTC
size: -; D: -; V: TRBV5-1; J: TRBJ1-5; CDR3: CASSSGPNQPQHF; DNA: TGCGCCAGCAGCTCGGGACCTAATCAGCCCCAGCATTTT
size: -; D: TRBD2; V: TRBV6-1; J: TRBJ2-5; CDR3: CATLLAGGETQYF; DNA: TGTGCCACCCTACTAGCGGGAGGTGAGACCCAGTACTTC
size: -; D: TRBD1; V: TRBV6-5; J: TRBJ2-1; CDR3: CASRRTGGEEQFF; DNA: TGTGCCAGCAGGCGGACAGGGGGCGAAGAGCAGTTCTTC
size: -; D: -; V: TRBV6-5; J: TRBJ2-3; CDR3: CASKSRQLTDTQYF; DNA: TGTGCCAGCAAAAGTAGACAGTTGACAGATACGCAGTATTTT
size: -; D: -; V: TRBV5-4; J: TRBJ2-5; CDR3: CASSRWAAQETQYF; DNA: TGTGCCAGCAGCCGCTGGGCGGCCCAAGAGACCCAGTACTTC
size: -; D: -; V: TRBV5-6; J: TRBJ1-2; CDR3: CASSPLGANYGYTF; DNA: TGTGCCAGCAGCCCTTTGGGGGCTAACTATGGCTACACCTTC
size: -; D: -; V: TRBV9; J: TRBJ2-5; CDR3: CATPFRGAPPETQYF; DNA: TGTGCCACCCCCTTCCGGGGAGCCCCGCCGGAGACCCAGTACTTC
size: -; D: TRBD2; V: TRBV7-8; J: TRBJ2-1; CDR3: CASSPYGLADSYNEQFF; DNA: TGTGCCAGCAGCCCATACGGACTAGCCGACTCCTACAATGAGCAGTTCTTC